This TCR beta chain was sequenced during a study of early T cells in non-severe SARS-CoV-2 infection. Study in general: Bulk RNA isolated from unsorted whole blood underwent sequencing; chains were not paired.

There are many counts of this clonotype. TCRdb re-analysed the 5' RACE reads in MiXCR, keeping a single row per CDR3 protein. The sample consists of some 29,000 distinct CDR3 sequences, more than 5% of them appearing once. V lost 0 bases, J lost 10 bases, and 13 bases lay in between. This CDR3 spans 14 amino acids. CDR1 and CDR2 (germline): SGHAT, FQNNGV. The TCR comes from an adult who was a healthcare worker with PCR-confirmed SARS-CoV-2 infection or an uninfected control (not recorded which). Sequenced input: whole blood. The chain employs TRBV11-2 and TRBJ2-1; D is ambiguous. CDR3 coding DNA: TGTGCCAGCAGCTTAGAGACCGCCCGTGGGGAGCAGTTCTTC. Translation: CASSLETARGEQFF.